This TCR beta chain stems from a study of blood T cell repertoires in COVID-19. As handled by the study authors: Amplifying reference gene primers gave estimates of nucleated cell counts. The method was immunoSEQ multiplex PCR; TCRdb's version includes in-frame clones alone and lacks a portion of them. From that table come the V and J calls and clone size; the DNA was used to work out D and trimming. Altogether around 300,000 clones are present, 75% to 95% being singletons, with the ten largest covering roughly 1.1%. The CDR3 loop spans 13 amino acids. Trimming pared 7 bases from V and 3 bases from J, leaving 7 bases between. CDR1 and CDR2 (germline): MDHEN, SYDVKM.

The genes are TRBV28 and TRBJ1-6, with D uncertain. Sequenced material: PBMCs or T cells enriched from blood (not recorded which). This TCR was sampled from a woman in her 30s who had recovered from COVID-19. CDR3: CASMLYYNSPLHF. For the CDR3, the DNA is TGTGCCAGCATGTTATACTATAATTCACCCCTCCACTTT.